Below, one T cell receptor beta chain is given with its context. The target of this receptor is not known. No quality values exist for individual bases; no much larger clone is one base distant. This sample stems from a study of blood T cell repertoires in COVID-19 (dated by TCRdb to 2020 to 2022). About the investigation overall: Samples from collaborators originated in the United States, Italy and Spain and spanned both the acute and convalescent phases of COVID-19. Nearly every sample came with metadata listing a de-identified subject ID, COVID-19 status, age in years and sex. The repertoires were released in a freely available public database intended as a resource for research on the immune response to SARS-CoV-2. Where available, HLA class I and class II types were obtained from metadata supplied by the sample provider rather than from assay-based typing. The material from the prospective study consisted of cDNA or gDNA derived from T cells, B-cell-depleted T cells, or PBMCs. Samples were obtained from the ongoing ImmuneRACE study (first 160 participants) and from approximately 1,200 subjects provided by 6 global collaborators. Deeply sampled blood TCRbeta repertoires from subjects exposed to, actively infected with, or recovered from COVID-19 were included in the dataset. The paper's findings and limits, for the study overall: The amount of clinical and demographic metadata varied by source and participant and was provided uncurated.

TCRbeta CDR3 regions were amplified from genomic DNA using the immunoSEQ Assay, a bias-controlled multiplex PCR. Regarding the original processing steps: The number of nucleated cells in each sample was estimated from the amplification of reference gene primers within the assay. Sequence reads were collapsed and filtered to measure the absolute abundance of every unique TCRbeta CDR3 rearrangement. For each sample, productive Simpson clonality was calculated by taking the square root of Simpson's diversity index across productive rearrangements. TCRdb limited this immuneACCESS table to in-frame rearrangements with V and J called. A share of clones is missing; checked studies link under half to unresolved V genes, and the rest is unexplained. That table is the source of V, J and clone size, and D and trimming were worked out from the DNA. This sample lists around 200,000 clones; around 80% were detected once. Approximately 2.9% of the sample is taken by the ten largest.

Each collaborating institution followed its own protocols to collect whole blood in K2EDTA tubes. For TCRbeta analysis, collaborators shipped samples in one of three forms: frozen whole blood, isolated PBMCs, or DNA extracted from either of those sample types. The CDR3, cysteine through phenylalanine, is 14 amino acids long. The only DNA kept is the CDR3, 42 bases in frame from the first base. Reading the germline V gene gives CDR1 SGDLS and CDR2 YYNGEE. From V the trimming removes 3 bases and from J it removes 5 bases, while the gene matches leave 7 bases of the junction unaccounted for. The sequencing sample was made of peripheral blood. In this chain, TRBV9 is recombined with TRBJ2-7, and 8 bases in between align with TRBD1. The sequence was obtained from a man between 50 and 59 years old with active or convalescent COVID-19. The bases read TGTGCCAGCAGCGCTCGGACAGGGTTCAACGAGCAGTACTTC. Its coded protein is CASSARTGFNEQYF.